The clone carrying this T cell receptor (beta chain) was observed a handful of times. The data are from a study of blood T cell repertoires in COVID-19. Overall study: Whether acute or convalescent, the COVID-19 samples came from the United States, Italy and Spain. In each case, the material was cDNA or gDNA derived from T cells, B-cell-depleted T cells, or PBMCs.

V shed 4 bases and J shed 9 bases, with 13 bases lying between them. The CDR3 is 13 amino acids. Looked up from germline, CDR1 is MNHEY and CDR2 is SVGAGI. In the study's own analysis: Reference gene primer amplification yielded estimated nucleated cell counts. The method was immunoSEQ multiplex PCR; TCRdb's version includes in-frame clones alone and lacks a portion of them. For V, J and clone size, that table is used; D and trimming come from the DNA. The sample carries 140,000 or so clones, 80% recorded once. Material for sequencing was peripheral blood. The TCR comes from a man between 65 and 85 years old who had recovered from COVID-19. The V call is TRBV6-5, the J call TRBJ2-1; possible D gene TRBD1, 6 bases. Here the CDR3 reads CASSSTGSGEQFF. CDR3 sequence (DNA): TGTGCCAGCAGTTCTACAGGGAGCGGTGAGCAGTTCTTC.